The 30 T cell receptor beta chains given below trace back to one sample, sequenced in a study of blood T cell repertoires in COVID-19. Produced via immunoSEQ multiplex PCR; TCRdb's table is partial and in-frame only. Here the sample spans about 290,000 clones, around 85% being singletons. The specimen was peripheral blood. All receptors derive from a woman in her fifties or sixties with active or convalescent COVID-19.

V gene TRBV27 combines with J gene TRBJ1-4; D gene ambiguous. The germline CDR1 and CDR2 sequences are MNHEY and SMNVEV (reference sequence). V was clipped by 5 bases and J by 5 bases, with 9 bases between them. This CDR3 has 13 residues. The CDR3 loop reads CASSPQLNEKLFF. Written as DNA, the CDR3 is TGTGCCAGCAGTCCACAGTTGAATGAAAAACTGTTTTTT.

In nucleotides, the CDR3 is TGTGCCAGCAGTTACCCCTCGGGACAGAGATTGAGCAATCAGCCCCAGCATTTT. Its translation is CASSYPSGQRLSNQPQHF. This chain connects TRBV27 to TRBJ1-5; 7 positions agree with TRBD1. Trimming removed 4 bases from V and 1 base from J; junction bases left unmatched: 13. This CDR3 contains 18 residues. From germline, CDR1 is MNHEY and CDR2 SMNVEV (reference sequence).

This clone was seen only once. The chain links TRBV5-6 to TRBJ2-7, with 8 bases matching TRBD2. Trimming cost V 3 bases and J 2 bases; bases outside gene matches: 10. Germline CDR1 SGHDT, CDR2 YYEEEE. The CDR3 covers 16 residues. CDR3 residues: CASSWASGYRPYEQYF. The CDR3 nucleotides read TGTGCCAGCAGCTGGGCTAGCGGGTACAGGCCCTACGAGCAGTACTTC.

This clone was recorded once. The rearrangement uses TRBV6-5 and TRBJ2-1, with D unclear. The V end lost 6 bases, the J end lost 0 bases, and 12 bases lay between the germline ends. Germline values: CDR1 MNHEY, CDR2 SVGAGI. This CDR3 region has 15 residues. The CDR3 loop reads CASRRRSDSYNEQFF. CDR3 DNA: TGTGCCAGCAGACGCCGATCAGACTCCTACAATGAGCAGTTCTTC.

The gene calls are TRBV19 and TRBJ1-2; D is possibly TRBD1 (6 bases). V dropped 1 base and J dropped 0 bases, with 21 bases sitting between them. From germline, CDR1 is LNHDA and CDR2 SQIVND (reference sequence). CDR3 length: 19 residues. The CDR3 sequence is CASSIVGGRAAVTNYGYTF. As DNA, the CDR3 is TGTGCCAGTAGTATAGTTGGGGGCAGGGCTGCCGTCACTAACTATGGCTACACCTTC. Using reference TRBV19 and TRBJ1-2 for the parts outside the CDR3, the full variable domain is DGGITQSPKYLFRKEGQNVTLSCEQNLNHDAMYWYRQDPGQGLRLIYYSQIVNDFQKGDIAEGYSVSREKKESFPLTVTSAQKNPTAFYLCASSIVGGRAAVTNYGYTFGSGTRLTVV.

The genes are TRBV7-2 and TRBJ2-2, with unresolved D. Trimming shortened V by 2 bases and J by 5 bases, and 12 bases separated the two germline ends. Germline CDR1 reads SGHTA; CDR2 reads FQGNSA. The CDR3 totals 15 residues. The CDR3 region is CASSLLAASTGELFF. For the CDR3, the DNA is TGTGCCAGCAGCTTACTGGCGGCGTCGACCGGGGAGCTGTTTTTT. The entire variable domain, with the rest obtained from reference TRBV7-2 and TRBJ2-2, is as follows: GAGVSQSPSNKVTEKGKDVELRCDPISGHTALYWYRQSLGQGLEFLIYFQGNSAPDKSGLPSDRFSAERTGGSVSTLTIQRTQQEDSAVYLCASSLLAASTGELFFGEGSRLTVL.

This clone was found once. This rearrangement joins TRBV6-1 to TRBJ1-1; D is unresolved. The CDR3 consists of 13 residues. Germline CDR1 is MNHNS and CDR2 is SASEGT. V shed 1 base and J shed 5 bases, with 8 bases lying between them. The CDR3 spells CASSEGQQTEAFF. In DNA form, the CDR3 reads TGTGCCAGCAGTGAAGGTCAACAGACTGAAGCTTTCTTT.

The J gene is TRBJ1-6, the V gene TRBV28; a possible D gene is TRBD1 (5 bases). The ends were cut back, 11 bases at V and 7 bases at J, with 18 bases in the middle. The CDR3 runs to 14 residues. CDR1 is MDHEN and CDR2 is SYDVKM in the germline V gene. This CDR3 reads CASREGLLNSPLHF. CDR3 nucleotides: TGTGCCTCACGCGAGGGACTCCTAAATTCACCCCTCCACTTT. Together with reference TRBV28 and TRBJ1-6, the CDR3 gives the full variable domain: DVKVTQSSRYLVKRTGEKVFLECVQDMDHENMFWYRQDPGLGLRLIYFSYDVKMKEKGDIPEGYSVSREKKERFSLILESASTNQTSMYLCASREGLLNSPLHFGNGTRLTVT.

The CDR3 region is CASSLTPRDTLNTEAFF. DNA of the CDR3: TGTGCCAGCAGCTTAACCCCCCGGGACACTTTGAACACTGAAGCTTTCTTT. This chain uses TRBV7-3 with TRBJ1-1; possibly TRBD1 for D (6 bases). Germline V lookup: CDR1 SGHTA, CDR2 FQGTGA. This CDR3 is built from 17 residues. V was pared by 0 bases and J by 0 bases, with 14 bases between. The full variable domain, completed using reference TRBV7-3 and TRBJ1-1, is GAGVSQTPSNKVTEKGKYVELRCDPISGHTALYWYRQSLGQGPEFLIYFQGTGAADDSGLPNDRFFAVRPEGSVSTLKIQRTERGDSAVYLCASSLTPRDTLNTEAFFGQGTRLTVV.

This clone was detected once. The chain couples TRBV5-4 to TRBJ2-5, with D maybe TRBD2 (6 bases). Germline assignment: CDR1 SGHNT and CDR2 YYREEE (reference sequence). Trimming took off 0 bases at V and 2 bases at J, with 8 bases between the two ends. The CDR3 sequence is 14 residues long. For the CDR3, the DNA is TGTGCCAGCAGCTTGGCCGGACTACAAGAGACCCAGTACTTC. Residues: CASSLAGLQETQYF.

The chain joins TRBV11-2 to TRBJ2-3; a possible D gene is TRBD1 (6 bases). CDR1 SGHAT and CDR2 FQNNGV come from the germline V gene. The CDR3 spans 14 residues. The V and J ends lost 5 bases and 3 bases respectively, with 12 bases between them. The CDR3 region has the DNA TGTGCCAGCAGCCACCGACAGGAGACAGATACGCAGTATTTT. Protein: CASSHRQETDTQYF.

The chain employs TRBV27 and TRBJ1-2, with D possibly TRBD1 on 5 matching bases. V was cut by 3 bases and J by 8 bases, with 13 bases left in between. The CDR3 is 13 amino acids. Germline V lookup: CDR1 MNHEY, CDR2 SMNVEV (reference sequence). Here the CDR3 DNA reads TGTGCCAGCAGTTTTCCCGGGGGAGGCGGCTACACCTTC. Translated: CASSFPGGGGYTF.

Of note for this clone: The identical CDR3 is also encoded by other nucleotide sequences in the sample. The CDR3 bases are TGTGCCAGCAGTTACGGTAGCTCTGGAAACACCATATATTTT. Its protein is CASSYGSSGNTIYF. The rearrangement joins TRBV6-5 to TRBJ1-3; D is unresolved. Germline CDR1 MNHEY, CDR2 SVGAGI. The CDR3 has 14 residues. V was pared by 2 bases and J by 0 bases, with 5 bases between.

The rearrangement joins TRBV18 to TRBJ1-4; D call uncertain. Germline lookup yields CDR1 KGHSH and CDR2 LQKENI. The CDR3 contains 13 residues. Trimming took off 2 bases at V and 5 bases at J, with 6 bases between the two ends. Here the CDR3 DNA reads TGTGCCAGCTCACCATCCCAGAATGAAAAACTGTTTTTT. This translates into CASSPSQNEKLFF.

This clone came up a few times. J is TRBJ2-7 and V is TRBV6-5, with 7 bases that match TRBD2. This CDR3 region has 15 residues. In germline, CDR1 is MNHEY, CDR2 SVGAGI. V shed 10 bases, J shed 0 bases, and the junction held 12 bases outside the gene matches. The DNA for the CDR3 is TGTGCCACCCAGTCGGGGGGAGGCTTCTCCTACGAGCAGTACTTC. As protein: CATQSGGGFSYEQYF.

V and J are TRBV5-5 and TRBJ2-6; 7 bases fit TRBD1. V trimming: 4 bases; J trimming: 0 bases; junction bases outside the gene matches: 7. The germline V gene has CDR1 SGHKS and CDR2 YYEKEE (reference sequence). The CDR3 sequence is 17 residues long. The CDR3, as DNA: TGTGCCAGCAGCCAATCGGGACAGTACTCTGGGGCCAACGTCCTGACTTTC. Translation: CASSQSGQYSGANVLTF.

This chain joins TRBV7-9 and TRBJ1-2; D remains unclear. Trimming removed 1 base from V and 6 bases from J, with 12 bases in between. This CDR3 spans 14 amino acids. Germline lookup yields CDR1 SEHNR and CDR2 FQNEAQ (reference sequence). The CDR3 loop is CASSLVRSGDGYTF. CDR3 coding DNA: TGTGCCAGCAGCTTAGTCAGGAGCGGCGATGGCTACACCTTC.

The J gene is TRBJ2-3, the V gene TRBV2; TRBD1 matches 9 bases. There are 15 residues in the CDR3. After removal of 6 bases from V and 4 bases from J, the junction contained 8 bases not matched to a gene. The germline CDR1 and CDR2 sequences are SNHLY and FYNNEI. The CDR3 is CASSADRGWADTQYF. The CDR3 coding sequence is TGTGCCAGCAGCGCGGACAGGGGTTGGGCAGATACGCAGTATTTT.

The V and J genes are TRBV7-9 and TRBJ1-5; a weak D match, TRBD1 (5 bases). V lost 5 bases to trimming and J lost 0 bases, with 11 bases between them. Germline-derived CDR1 and CDR2 are SEHNR and FQNEAQ (reference sequence). The CDR3 spans 15 residues. The CDR3 sequence: CASSLSGGSNQPQHF. CDR3 DNA: TGTGCCAGCAGCCTTTCGGGGGGTAGCAATCAGCCCCAGCATTTT.

The J gene is TRBJ2-3, the V gene TRBV15; D is unclear. CDR3 length: 15 residues. Looked up from germline, CDR1 is LNHNV and CDR2 is YYDKDF (reference sequence). V dropped 1 base and J dropped 2 bases, with 10 bases sitting between them. CDR3 nucleotide sequence: TGTGCCACCAGCAGAGTGGCGGTCCCCACAGATACGCAGTATTTT. Translated, it gives CATSRVAVPTDTQYF.

The chain joins TRBV18 to TRBJ1-4; D is ambiguous. This CDR3 has 14 amino acids. CDR1 is KGHSH and CDR2 is LQKENI in the germline V gene. Deletions cut 0 bases from V and 5 bases from J, with 7 bases between. The CDR3 loop is CASSPPPLNEKLFF. CDR3 DNA sequence: TGTGCCAGCTCACCACCCCCATTGAATGAAAAACTGTTTTTT.

This clone was observed a handful of times. This rearrangement joins TRBV2 to TRBJ1-4, with a possible D match to TRBD1 (5 bases). The CDR3 runs 13 residues. The V end lost 7 bases, the J end lost 6 bases, and 12 bases lay between the germline ends. Germline V gene data show CDR1 as SNHLY and CDR2 as FYNNEI. The CDR3 protein is CASNSGFYEKLFF. The CDR3 DNA sequence: TGTGCCAGCAACTCAGGGTTTTATGAAAAACTGTTTTTT.

This chain links TRBV6-6 with TRBJ1-1, with no clear D. The CDR3 runs to 13 residues. Trimming removed 0 bases at V and 11 bases at J, with 13 bases between. Germline V gene data show CDR1 as MNHNY and CDR2 as SVGAGI (reference sequence). CDR3 in amino acids: CASSYSSPGTAFF. In DNA form, the CDR3 reads TGTGCCAGCAGTTACTCAAGCCCGGGTACCGCTTTCTTT.

This clone has just one count. Other DNA sequences in this specimen translate into the identical CDR3. The V and J genes are TRBV5-1 and TRBJ1-2; possibly TRBD1 for D (5 bases). The ends were cut back, 4 bases at V and 4 bases at J, with 8 bases in the middle. The CDR3 is 12 residues long. CDR1 is SGHRS, CDR2 YFSETQ, per germline. The CDR3 protein is CASSPDSYGYTF. The CDR3 bases are TGCGCCAGCAGCCCTGACAGCTATGGCTACACCTTC.

This chain joins TRBV4-1 and TRBJ2-3; D may be TRBD1 (5 bases). Per germline, CDR1 MGHRA and CDR2 YSYEKL. The CDR3 is made up of 14 amino acids. Trimming took off 6 bases at V and 4 bases at J, with 14 bases between the two ends. For the CDR3, the DNA is TGCGCCAGCAGTTTGGCTAGGGGTGCAGATACGCAGTATTTT. Protein product: CASSLARGADTQYF.

The chain couples TRBV28 to TRBJ1-2; D perhaps matches TRBD1 (5 bases). Germline assignment: CDR1 MDHEN and CDR2 SYDVKM. The germline V and J ends were trimmed by 5 bases and 8 bases, with 15 bases remaining between them. The CDR3 totals 13 residues. CDR3 loop: CASSLSQGKGYTF. DNA for the CDR3: TGTGCCAGCAGTCTCTCCCAGGGCAAGGGCTACACCTTC.

This chain uses TRBV18 with TRBJ1-5, with 9 bases that match TRBD1. The CDR3 runs to 17 residues. The ends lost 2 bases at V and 3 bases at J; junction bases unmatched: 8. Germline lookup yields CDR1 KGHSH and CDR2 LQKENI. The CDR3 sequence is CASSPRSGQGVNQPQHF. As DNA, the CDR3 is TGTGCCAGCTCACCAAGGTCGGGACAGGGTGTCAATCAGCCCCAGCATTTT.

The rearrangement links TRBV7-9 to TRBJ1-5; a weak D match, TRBD1 (6 bases). This CDR3 region has 13 residues. Trimming cost V 5 bases and J 4 bases, with 9 bases left between them. In germline, CDR1 is SEHNR, CDR2 FQNEAQ (reference sequence). The CDR3, as DNA: TGTGCCAGCAGCAGAACAGGGAATCAGCCCCAGCATTTT. Translating gives CASSRTGNQPQHF.

Regarding this clone: The sample carries other DNA sequences with the same CDR3. The chain uses TRBV12-3 or TRBV12-4 and TRBJ2-3, with D unclear. The CDR3 contains 11 residues. Trimming left V 8 bases short and J 3 bases short, with 6 bases between. The CDR3 nucleotides are TGTGCCAGCCGACTGACAGATACGCAGTATTTT. It encodes CASRLTDTQYF.

This chain uses TRBV11-3 with TRBJ2-2, with a weak D call TRBD2 (5 bases). CDR1 is SGHNT and CDR2 is YENEEA in the germline V gene. Trimming left V 5 bases short and J 5 bases short, with 9 bases between. There are 13 residues in the CDR3. CDR3 sequence (DNA): TGTGCCAGCAGCCCGAGGACTACCGGGGAGCTGTTTTTT. This gives the protein CASSPRTTGELFF.